The present TCR beta chain was sequenced within a study of blood T cell repertoires in COVID-19. Overall study: T cells, B-cell-depleted T cells, or PBMCs supplied cDNA or gDNA.

Authors' processing steps: Reference gene primers were amplified, and this amplification served to estimate nucleated cell counts. TCRdb keeps only in-frame clones here, not all; method: immunoSEQ multiplex PCR. That table gives V, J and clone size, and the DNA gave D and trimming. Seen here are under 250,000 clones, 80% to 95% observed once, and the top ten hold approximately 0.8%. Germline V gene lookup returns CDR1 MGHRA and CDR2 YSYEKL. The junction had 9 bases not matched to a gene; V was cut back by 1 base and J by 4 bases. The CDR3 has 19 amino acids. The chain employs TRBV4-1 and TRBJ2-2, with TRBD2 matching over 13 bases. This TCR derives from a man younger than 45 with COVID-19, enrolled during active disease. Sequenced input: peripheral blood. The CDR3 spells CASSQALILAGGRTGELFF. CDR3 sequence (DNA): TGCGCCAGCAGCCAAGCCTTGATACTAGCGGGGGGGCGCACCGGGGAGCTGTTTTTT.